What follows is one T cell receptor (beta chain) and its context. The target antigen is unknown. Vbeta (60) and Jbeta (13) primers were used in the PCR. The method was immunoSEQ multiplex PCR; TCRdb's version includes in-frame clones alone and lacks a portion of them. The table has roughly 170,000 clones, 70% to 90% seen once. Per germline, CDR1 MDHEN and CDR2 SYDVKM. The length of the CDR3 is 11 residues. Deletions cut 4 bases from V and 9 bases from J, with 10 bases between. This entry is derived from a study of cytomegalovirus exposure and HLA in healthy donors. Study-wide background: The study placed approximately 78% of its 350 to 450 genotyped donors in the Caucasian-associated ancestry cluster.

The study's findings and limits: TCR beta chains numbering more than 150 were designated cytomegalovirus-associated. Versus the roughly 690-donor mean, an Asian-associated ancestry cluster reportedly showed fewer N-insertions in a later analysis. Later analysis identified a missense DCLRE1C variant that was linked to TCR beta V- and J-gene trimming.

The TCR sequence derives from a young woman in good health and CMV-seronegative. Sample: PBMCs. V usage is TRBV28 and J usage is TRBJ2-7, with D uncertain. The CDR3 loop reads CASSYPAGQYF. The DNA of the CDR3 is TGTGCCAGCAGTTACCCGGCAGGGCAGTACTTC.